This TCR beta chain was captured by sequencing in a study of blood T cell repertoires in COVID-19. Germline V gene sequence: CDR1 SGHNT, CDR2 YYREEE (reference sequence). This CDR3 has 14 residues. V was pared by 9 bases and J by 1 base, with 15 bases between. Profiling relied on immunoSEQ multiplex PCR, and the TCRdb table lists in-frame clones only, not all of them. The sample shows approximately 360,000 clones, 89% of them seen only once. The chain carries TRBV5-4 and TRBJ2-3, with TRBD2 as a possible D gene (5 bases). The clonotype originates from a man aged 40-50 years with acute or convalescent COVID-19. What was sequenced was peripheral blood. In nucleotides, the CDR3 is TGTGCCACCTCATTGTTTAGCGGCACAGATACGCAGTATTTT. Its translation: CATSLFSGTDTQYF.